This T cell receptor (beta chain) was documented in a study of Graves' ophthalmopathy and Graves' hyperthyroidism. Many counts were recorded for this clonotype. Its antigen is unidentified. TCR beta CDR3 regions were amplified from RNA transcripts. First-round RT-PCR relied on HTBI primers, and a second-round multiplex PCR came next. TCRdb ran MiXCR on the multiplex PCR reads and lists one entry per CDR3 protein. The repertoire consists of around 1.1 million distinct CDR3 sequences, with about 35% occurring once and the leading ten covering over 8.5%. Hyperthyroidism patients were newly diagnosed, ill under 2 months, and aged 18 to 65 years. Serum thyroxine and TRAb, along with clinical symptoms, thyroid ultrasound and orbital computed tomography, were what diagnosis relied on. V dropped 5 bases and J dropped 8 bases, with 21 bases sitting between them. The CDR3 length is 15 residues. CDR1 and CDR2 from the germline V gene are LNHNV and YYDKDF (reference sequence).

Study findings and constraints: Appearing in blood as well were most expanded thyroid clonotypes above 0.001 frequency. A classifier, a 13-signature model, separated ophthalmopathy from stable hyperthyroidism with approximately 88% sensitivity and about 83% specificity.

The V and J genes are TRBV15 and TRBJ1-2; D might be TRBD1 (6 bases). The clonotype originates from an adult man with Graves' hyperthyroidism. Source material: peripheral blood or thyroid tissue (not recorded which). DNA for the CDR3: TGTGCCACCAGCCGCGGGGCCGTCAGGGGTCGGGGCTACACCTTC. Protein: CATSRGAVRGRGYTF.